Presented here are 22 T cell receptor beta chains from one specimen sequenced in a study of T cell changes during pregnancy in multiple sclerosis. Sequencing was performed with immunoSEQ multiplex PCR; in TCRdb, only in-frame clones are kept and a portion is missing. The sample lists 75,000 to 100,000 clones; 90% to 95% were seen once. The sequences come from peripheral blood, collected after pregnancy. The origin of the receptors is a female donor in good health, enrolled as a control in a pregnancy study.

The chain recombines TRBV19 with TRBJ2-7; D is undetermined. Germline V CDR1 and CDR2: LNHDA, SQIVND (reference sequence). V lost 5 bases and J 0 bases, leaving 14 bases between the germline ends. This CDR3 has 15 residues. In DNA, the CDR3 is TGTGCCAGTAGTTCCTCGACAACTTTCTCCTACGAGCAGTACTTC. This sequence encodes CASSSSTTFSYEQYF.

As to this clone: At one end the junction does not follow the germline gene, possibly because of a read error. J is TRBJ2-1 and V is TRBV4-3, with 9 bases matching TRBD2. The CDR3 totals 18 residues. Germline V CDR1 and CDR2: LGHNA, YSLEER. This CDR3 is CASSEDGRLAVNYNEQFF. CDR3 DNA: TGCGCCAGCAGCGAAGACGGGAGACTAGCGGTGAATTACAATGAGCAGTTCTTC.

This clone was detected only a few times. The chain uses TRBV10-3 and TRBJ1-1, with TRBD1 as a possible D gene (6 bases). V gave up 10 bases and J gave up 0 bases, with 12 bases separating them. The CDR3 consists of 13 residues. CDR1 and CDR2 (germline): ENHRY, SYGVKD. The CDR3 spells CATRGPMNTEAFF. Written as DNA, the CDR3 is TGTGCCACCAGGGGCCCCATGAACACTGAAGCTTTCTTT.

This chain uses TRBV9 with TRBJ2-1, with D tentatively TRBD1 (6 bases). CDR1 SGDLS and CDR2 YYNGEE come from the germline V gene. The V gene lost 4 bases and the J gene lost 0 bases, with 14 bases spanning the gap. The length of the CDR3 is 16 residues. This CDR3 is CASSTRDNPSYNEQFF. The DNA for the CDR3 is TGTGCCAGCAGCACCCGGGACAACCCCTCCTACAATGAGCAGTTCTTC.

V and J are TRBV7-9 and TRBJ2-6; 9 positions agree with TRBD1. After removal of 8 bases from V and 0 bases from J, the junction contained 8 bases not matched to a gene. This CDR3 contains 17 residues. The V gene's germline CDR1 is SEHNR and CDR2 FQNEAQ (reference sequence). This CDR3 reads CASSEDRGDSGANVLTF. The CDR3 bases are TGTGCCAGCTCCGAGGACAGGGGAGACTCTGGGGCCAACGTCCTGACTTTC.

The chain joins TRBV6-1 to TRBJ1-2; 10 bases are shared with TRBD1. V gave up 8 bases and J gave up 3 bases; unmatched junction bases: 6. This CDR3 spans 14 amino acids. Germline V gene data show CDR1 as MNHNS and CDR2 as SASEGT. CDR3 in amino acids: CASPTGGSDYGYTF. CDR3 nucleotide sequence: TGTGCCAGCCCGACAGGGGGCAGTGACTATGGCTACACCTTC.

The gene calls are TRBV4-3 and TRBJ1-2, with 7 positions matching TRBD1. The CDR3 extends over 15 amino acids. J was trimmed by 7 bases and V by 4 bases; bases with no gene match: 12. Looked up from germline, CDR1 is LGHNA and CDR2 is YSLEER. The CDR3 DNA sequence: TGCGCCAGCAGCCTCAGCAGGGGGGCCCAAGGTGGCTACACCTTC. It codes for CASSLSRGAQGGYTF.

This rearrangement joins TRBV28 to TRBJ1-2; no definite D call. The germline V and J ends were trimmed by 6 bases and 8 bases, with 16 bases remaining between them. The CDR3 has 13 amino acids. CDR1 MDHEN and CDR2 SYDVKM come from the germline V gene. In DNA, the CDR3 is TGTGCCAGCAGCCCCCTCGGACTAGTCGGCTACACCTTC. Its translation is CASSPLGLVGYTF.

V is TRBV7-9 and J is TRBJ1-1; unclear D gene. From germline, CDR1 is SEHNR and CDR2 FQNEAQ (reference sequence). The V gene lost 5 bases and the J gene lost 11 bases, with 18 bases spanning the gap. The CDR3 has 13 residues. CDR3 DNA sequence: TGTGCCAGCAGCCCGTTGGTGGGATGGGAGGCTTTCTTT. Its protein is CASSPLVGWEAFF. The variable domain in full, completed from reference TRBV7-9 and TRBJ1-1, reads DTGVSQNPRHKITKRGQNVTFRCDPISEHNRLYWYRQTLGQGPEFLTYFQNEAQLEKSRLLSDRFSAERPKGSFSTLEIQRTEQGDSAMYLCASSPLVGWEAFFGQGTRLTVV.

The chain is built from TRBV4-3 and TRBJ1-1, with a tentative D call TRBD1 (6 bases). Germline assignment: CDR1 LGHNA and CDR2 YSLEER. The CDR3 extends over 12 amino acids. Trimming took off 5 bases at V and 9 bases at J, with 13 bases between the two ends. This CDR3 is CASSGFGGQAFF. The CDR3 nucleotides are TGCGCCAGCAGCGGGTTCGGGGGGCAAGCTTTCTTT.

This clone was detected only once. The gene calls are TRBV4-3 and TRBJ1-1; D perhaps matches TRBD1 (6 bases). Looked up from germline, CDR1 is LGHNA and CDR2 is YSLEER. This CDR3 is 13 amino acids long. V was cut by 5 bases and J by 11 bases, with 18 bases left in between. The CDR3 spells CASSNRGGSSAFF. The DNA for the CDR3 is TGCGCCAGCAGCAATAGGGGGGGGAGTTCTGCTTTCTTT.

The gene calls are TRBV30 and TRBJ1-2, with 10 positions matching TRBD1. There are 13 residues in the CDR3. CDR1 GTSNPN and CDR2 SVGIG come from the germline V gene (reference sequence). V trimming: 3 bases; J trimming: 5 bases; junction bases outside the gene matches: 3. CDR3 DNA: TGTGCCTGGAGCGCGGGACAGGGGTATGGCTACACCTTC. This gives the protein CAWSAGQGYGYTF.

This clone was recorded once. The chain carries TRBV18 and TRBJ1-3, with D perhaps matching TRBD1 (5 bases). Germline V gene data show CDR1 as KGHSH and CDR2 as LQKENI. This CDR3 region has 16 residues. V was trimmed by 0 bases and J by 2 bases, leaving 11 bases between them. Here the CDR3 reads CASSPPKGAPGNTIYF. CDR3 DNA: TGTGCCAGCTCACCACCGAAAGGGGCCCCTGGAAACACCATATATTTT. The variable domain in full, completed from reference TRBV18 and TRBJ1-3, reads NAGVMQNPRHLVRRRGQEARLRCSPMKGHSHVYWYRQLPEEGLKFMVYLQKENIIDESGMPKERFSAEFPKEGPSILRIQQVVRGDSAAYFCASSPPKGAPGNTIYFGEGSWLTVV.

The V gene is TRBV29-1, the J gene TRBJ2-1; D not certain. This CDR3 comprises 12 residues. Germline CDR1 SQVTM, CDR2 ANQGSEA. The V end was cut by 7 bases, the J end by 9 bases, with 16 bases between. CDR3: CSATDPLGEQFF. DNA for the CDR3: TGCAGCGCAACAGACCCCCTGGGTGAGCAGTTCTTC.

The V and J genes are TRBV7-2 and TRBJ2-2; 7 nucleotides match TRBD1. The ends lost 4 bases at V and 4 bases at J; junction bases unmatched: 3. The CDR3 length is 14 residues. Germline CDR1 is SGHTA and CDR2 is FQGNSA. CDR3 sequence reads: CASSYAGGTGELFF. As DNA, the CDR3 is TGTGCCAGCAGCTATGCAGGGGGCACCGGGGAGCTGTTTTTT. Filled out from reference TRBV7-2 and TRBJ2-2, the complete variable domain reads GAGVSQSPSNKVTEKGKDVELRCDPISGHTALYWYRQSLGQGLEFLIYFQGNSAPDKSGLPSDRFSAERTGGSVSTLTIQRTQQEDSAVYLCASSYAGGTGELFFGEGSRLTVL.

V and J are TRBV30 and TRBJ1-2, with 7 bases that match TRBD1. The CDR3 sequence is 14 residues long. With V trimmed by 1 base and J by 4 bases, 6 bases remained unmatched. CDR1 is GTSNPN, CDR2 SVGIG, per germline (reference sequence). The CDR3 bases are TGTGCCTGGAGTGGCGACAGGGAGACCTATGGCTACACCTTC. It specifies CAWSGDRETYGYTF.

The chain employs TRBV6-7 and TRBJ2-4, with a weak D call TRBD1 (6 bases). TRBV6-7 is an ORF, with its function uncertain. The CDR3 extends over 16 amino acids. The V gene lost 5 bases and the J gene lost 6 bases, with 20 bases spanning the gap. The chain's CDR3 is CASSGGRAAGRNIQYF. The DNA for the CDR3 is TGTGCCAGCAGTGGGGGCCGAGCGGCAGGCCGAAACATTCAGTACTTC.

The chain joins TRBV28 to TRBJ1-1; 9 nucleotides line up with TRBD1. CDR1 MDHEN and CDR2 SYDVKM come from the germline V gene. The V gene end was trimmed by 6 bases and the J gene end by 8 bases; junction bases not matched to a gene: 13. This CDR3 has 15 amino acids. The CDR3 nucleotides read TGTGCCAGCAGCCCCAGGGGACAGGGCATGCCGGAAGCTTTCTTT. Protein: CASSPRGQGMPEAFF.

The chain employs TRBV4-3 and TRBJ1-4, with TRBD1 matching 8 bases. Germline CDR1 LGHNA, CDR2 YSLEER. V was clipped by 4 bases and J by 5 bases; unmatched bases: 3. CDR3 length: 14 amino acids. CDR3 sequence reads: CASSPGTGNEKLFF. In DNA, the CDR3 is TGCGCCAGCAGCCCCGGGACAGGAAATGAAAAACTGTTTTTT.

The chain links TRBV6-5 to TRBJ2-1; 8 nucleotides agree with TRBD1. CDR3 length: 15 residues. Germline loops: CDR1 MNHEY, CDR2 SVGAGI. J lost 6 bases, V lost 2 bases, and 6 bases had no gene match. The DNA of the CDR3 is TGTGCCAGCAGTTACGGCCAGGGGGCCCTCAATGAGCAGTTCTTC. It codes for CASSYGQGALNEQFF.

This CDR3 is CASSLVGTGDNEQFF. The CDR3 DNA reads TGTGCCAGCAGCTTGGTCGGGACAGGGGACAATGAGCAGTTCTTC. V is TRBV5-5 and J is TRBJ2-1, with 10 bases lining up with TRBD1. V shed 0 bases, J shed 5 bases, and the junction held 2 bases outside the gene matches. CDR1 is SGHKS, CDR2 YYEKEE, per germline (reference sequence). This CDR3 contains 15 residues.

This clone was recorded only once. The genes are TRBV4-2 and TRBJ2-5; TRBD1 matches at 7 bases. V lost 0 bases, J lost 3 bases, and 7 bases stayed unmatched. The germline gives CDR1 LGHNA, CDR2 YNFKEQ. The CDR3 is 16 residues long. The CDR3 sequence is CASSQDSQGEKETQYF. The CDR3 coding sequence is TGTGCCAGCAGCCAAGATAGTCAGGGGGAGAAAGAGACCCAGTACTTC.